Each of the 18 T cell receptor beta chains below was sequenced from the same sample in a study of neurological immune-mediated disorders. TCRdb re-derived calls from the 5' RACE reads in MiXCR, one entry per CDR3 protein. The sample has about 62,000 distinct CDR3 sequences; 3% to 4% are singletons. The specimen was PBMCs. These receptors all stem from a woman in her 50s with multiple sclerosis.

There are many counts of this clonotype. The chain uses TRBV9 and TRBJ2-1, with TRBD1 as a possible D gene (5 bases). The length of the CDR3 is 14 residues. CDR1 is SGDLS and CDR2 is YYNGEE in the germline V gene. Trimming took 2 bases from V and 7 from J, leaving 13 bases between them. The CDR3: CASSVQVGPNEQFF. The CDR3 DNA reads as TGTGCCAGCAGCGTTCAAGTGGGGCCAAATGAGCAGTTCTTC. Together with reference TRBV9 and TRBJ2-1, the CDR3 gives the full variable domain: DSGVTQTPKHLITATGQRVTLRCSPRSGDLSVYWYQQSLDQGLQFLIQYYNGEERAKGNILERFSAQQFPDLHSELNLSSLELGDSALYFCASSVQVGPNEQFFGPGTRLTVL.

This clonotype was recorded many times. V usage is TRBV7-2 and J usage is TRBJ2-1; D might be TRBD2 (5 bases). The CDR3 runs to 11 residues. Trimming removed 5 bases at V and 9 bases at J, with 8 bases between. The germline V gene has CDR1 SGHTA and CDR2 FQGNSA. The CDR3 bases are TGTGCCAGCAGCCCTAGCCGTGAGCAGTTCTTC. It translates to CASSPSREQFF.

This clonotype was seen only a few times. The CDR3 DNA follows: TGTGCCAGCAGCTTAGGGGGTGACCTGAACACTGAAGCTTTCTTT. Translating it yields CASSLGGDLNTEAFF. The V call is TRBV11-3, the J call TRBJ1-1; D gene ambiguous. The V end was cut by 1 base, the J end by 0 bases, with 9 bases between. From germline, CDR1 is SGHNT and CDR2 YENEEA. This CDR3 region has 15 residues.

In this sample, this clonotype turned up many times. The chain joins TRBV14 to TRBJ1-2; no definite D call. The CDR3 is made up of 12 amino acids. V was clipped by 1 base and J by 7 bases, with 7 bases between them. Per germline, CDR1 SGHDN and CDR2 FVKESK. CDR3: CASSQVGPGYTF. The CDR3 nucleotides are TGTGCCAGCAGCCAAGTAGGACCTGGCTACACCTTC.

This clonotype was seen repeatedly, ten times or more. The chain carries TRBV7-2 and TRBJ1-1; TRBD1 is a possible D gene (6 bases). With 2 bases removed from V and 5 bases from J, the gap between germline ends came to 12 bases. Germline CDR1 and CDR2: SGHTA and FQGNSA. This CDR3 has 14 amino acids. The DNA for the CDR3 is TGTGCCAGCAGCTTAAGGGGGGTTAGGACTGAAGCTTTCTTT. This gives the protein CASSLRGVRTEAFF.

This clonotype was seen at least ten times. The chain carries TRBV20-1 and TRBJ2-1; D uncertain. V shed 3 bases and J shed 2 bases, with 8 bases lying between them. The germline V gene has CDR1 DFQATT and CDR2 SNEGSKA (reference sequence). The CDR3 runs 13 residues. Here the CDR3 DNA reads TGCAGTGCTAGTAGAGGTGCCTACAATGAGCAGTTCTTC. This codes for CSASRGAYNEQFF.

This clonotype was detected many times. A read error may account for a junction end that differs from germline. The V call is TRBV6-2 or TRBV6-3, the J call TRBJ1-5; D is ambiguous. Germline loops: CDR1 MNHEY, CDR2 SVGEGT. This CDR3 comprises 14 residues. CDR3 loop: CASSYDPGNQPQNF. The CDR3 coding sequence is TGTGCCAGCAGTTACGACCCAGGCAATCAGCCCCAGAATTTT.

There are many counts of this clonotype. The chain carries TRBV20-1 and TRBJ2-7; TRBD1 matches at 10 bases. The CDR3 is made up of 15 amino acids. CDR1 is DFQATT and CDR2 is SNEGSKA in the germline V gene (reference sequence). J lost 2 bases, V lost 3 bases, and 7 bases had no gene match. CDR3 protein: CSASDPGQGTYEQYF. DNA of the CDR3: TGCAGTGCTAGCGATCCGGGACAGGGGACCTACGAGCAGTACTTC.

The V gene is TRBV3-1, the J gene TRBJ2-3; TRBD2 aligns across 7 bases. With 4 bases clipped from V and 0 bases from J, the junction kept 4 bases outside the gene matches. CDR3 length: 15 amino acids. Germline loops: CDR1 LGHDT, CDR2 YNNKEL (reference sequence). Written as DNA, the CDR3 is TGTGCCAGCAGCCGTAGCGGGCCTAGCACAGATACGCAGTATTTT. It encodes CASSRSGPSTDTQYF.

At least ten counts were recorded for this clonotype. The J gene is TRBJ2-2, the V gene TRBV5-1; no firm D call. Trimming left V 3 bases short and J 7 bases short, with 16 bases between. Germline-derived CDR1 and CDR2 are SGHRS and YFSETQ. The CDR3 loop spans 15 amino acids. DNA of the CDR3: TGCGCCAGCAGCTCCGGACCCGGTTTGAGCGGGGAGCTGTTTTTT. This encodes CASSSGPGLSGELFF. Drawing the rest from reference TRBV5-1 and TRBJ2-2, the complete variable domain is KAGVTQTPRYLIKTRGQQVTLSCSPISGHRSVSWYQQTPGQGLQFLFEYFSETQRNKGNFPGRFSGRQFSNSRSEMNVSTLELGDSALYLCASSSGPGLSGELFFGEGSRLTVL.

Ten or more counts support this clonotype. The chain is built from TRBV5-5 and TRBJ1-6; D is uncertain. The germline V gene encodes CDR1 SGHKS and CDR2 YYEKEE (reference sequence). Between the trimmed V and J ends, which lost 0 bases and 7 bases, there was a span of 8 bases. The CDR3 covers 14 residues. The CDR3 nucleotides read TGTGCCAGCAGCTTGGTTACAGTAAATTCACCCCTCCACTTT. Translation gives CASSLVTVNSPLHF.

This clonotype was found many times. The rearrangement links TRBV20-1 to TRBJ2-7; 8 bases align to TRBD2. This CDR3 region has 15 residues. Per germline, CDR1 DFQATT and CDR2 SNEGSKA (reference sequence). V dropped 6 bases and J dropped 1; count of bases not matched to a gene: 11. CDR3: CSARVAGRGSYEQYF. For the CDR3, the DNA is TGCAGTGCGAGGGTAGCGGGAAGGGGATCCTACGAGCAGTACTTC.

This clonotype showed up many times. The DNA of the CDR3 is TGCAGCGTTAGACAGGGAGACACCGGGGAGCTGTTTTTT. Translating it yields CSVRQGDTGELFF. The chain is built from TRBV29-1 and TRBJ2-2; TRBD1 aligns across 7 bases. The germline CDR1 and CDR2 sequences are SQVTM and ANQGSEA. The V gene end was trimmed by 5 bases and the J gene end by 3 bases; junction bases not matched to a gene: 3. The CDR3 has 13 residues.

This clonotype was seen at least ten times. This chain uses TRBV6-6 with TRBJ2-3, with D maybe TRBD2 (5 bases). The CDR3 loop spans 16 amino acids. V shed 5 bases and J shed 4 bases, with 19 bases lying between them. Germline lookup yields CDR1 MNHNY and CDR2 SVGAGI (reference sequence). DNA for the CDR3: TGTGCCAGCAGTCCTGGGAGACACCTTGGCCCAGATACGCAGTATTTT. Amino acids: CASSPGRHLGPDTQYF.

At least ten counts were recorded for this clonotype. The chain employs TRBV10-3 and TRBJ2-7; 9 nucleotides agree with TRBD2. Germline V CDR1 and CDR2: ENHRY, SYGVKD. After removal of 6 bases from V and 4 bases from J, the junction contained 4 bases not matched to a gene. There are 13 residues in the CDR3. The CDR3 region has the DNA TGTGCCATCAGCCTAGCGGGGATGTACGAGCAGTACTTC. Protein product: CAISLAGMYEQYF.

The table lists this clonotype with many counts. CDR3 protein: CASSWGGSGMRETQYF. The DNA of the CDR3 is TGCGCCAGCAGCTGGGGGGGTAGCGGGATGCGAGAGACCCAGTACTTC. V gene TRBV5-1 combines with J gene TRBJ2-5; 8 positions match TRBD2. V was pared by 3 bases and J by 4 bases, with 11 bases of the junction left unmatched. Germline V lookup: CDR1 SGHRS, CDR2 YFSETQ. The CDR3 has 16 residues.

This clonotype has a count of ten or more. The V and J genes are TRBV5-1 and TRBJ2-1, with 11 bases lining up with TRBD1. The CDR3 extends over 15 amino acids. Germline CDR1 SGHRS, CDR2 YFSETQ. Trimming took 0 bases from V and 7 from J; bases not matched to a gene: 3. The CDR3 spells CASSLGTGGVNEQFF. As DNA, the CDR3 is TGCGCCAGCAGCTTGGGGACAGGGGGCGTGAATGAGCAGTTCTTC.

This clonotype was picked up many times. The chain is built from TRBV5-8 and TRBJ2-7, with TRBD1 matching 7 bases. The CDR3 has 14 amino acids. The trim removed 4 bases at V and 3 bases at J, leaving 7 bases unmatched. Looked up from germline, CDR1 is SGHTS and CDR2 is YDEGEE. The CDR3 protein is CASSNRDSYYEQYF. CDR3 DNA: TGTGCCAGCAGCAATCGGGACAGCTACTACGAGCAGTACTTC.